The 32 T cell receptor beta chains given below trace back to one sample, sequenced in a study of regulatory T cells in long-lasting Graves disease. CDR3-region Arm-PCR and iRepertoire HTBI primers produced the TCR beta libraries. MiXCR was run by TCRdb on the multiplex PCR reads, yielding one entry per CDR3 protein. The profile shows about 430,000 distinct CDR3 sequences, approximately 16% of them singletons. Time point noted: newly diagnosed GD, antithyroid drugs for less than 3 months. Isolated PBMC RNA provided the starting material for the TCR library. These data were also reused for a study on T cells in Graves' hyperthyroidism and ophthalmopathy.

Sequencing used peripheral blood mononuclear cells (PBMCs), obtained at new diagnosis, from a patient treated with antithyroid drugs. The receptor set was obtained from a woman in her thirties or forties with Graves disease.

This sequence joins TRBV5-1 and TRBJ2-7; D is uncertain. Germline loops: CDR1 SGHRS, CDR2 YFSETQ. The CDR3 totals 15 residues. The V end was cut by 0 bases, the J end by 1 base, with 11 bases between. The CDR3 here is CASSLGPPESYEQYF. The CDR3 DNA reads as TGCGCCAGCAGCTTGGGGCCCCCAGAATCCTACGAGCAGTACTTC.

The chain combines TRBV18 with TRBJ2-3, with a tentative D call TRBD2 (6 bases). Germline CDR1 reads KGHSH; CDR2 reads LQKENI. CDR3 size: 13 residues. V dropped 2 bases and J dropped 13 bases, with 16 bases sitting between them. In nucleotides, the CDR3 is TGTGCCAGCTCACCAGAGTCTAGCGCCCAGGAGTATTTT. It encodes CASSPESSAQEYF.

This clonotype was recorded a few times. A much larger clonotype is one base distant, so this may be a read error. This chain connects TRBV20-1 to TRBJ2-5, with no clear D. CDR1 and CDR2 (germline): DFQATT, SNEGSKA (reference sequence). The CDR3 extends over 15 amino acids. Trimming took off 0 bases at V and 1 base at J, with 12 bases between the two ends. CDR3 nucleotides: TGCAGTGCTAGAGATCGGATAGGCCCCCAAGAGACCCAGTACTTC. It codes for CSARDRIGPQETQYF.

This clonotype was picked up many times. V and J are TRBV20-1 and TRBJ2-7; 14 bases are a match to TRBD2. The CDR3 is 15 residues long. V lost 6 bases, J lost 4 bases, and 8 bases stayed unmatched. Germline V CDR1 and CDR2: DFQATT, SNEGSKA (reference sequence). The CDR3 here is CSASRLAGGEYEQYF. For the CDR3, the DNA is TGCAGTGCAAGCCGACTAGCGGGAGGGGAGTACGAGCAGTACTTC.

This clonotype has just a few counts. The chain uses TRBV10-2 and TRBJ2-2; 8 nucleotides agree with TRBD2. CDR1 WSHSY and CDR2 SAAADI come from the germline V gene. V was pared by 11 bases and J by 1 base, with 6 bases of the junction left unmatched. This CDR3 region has 14 residues. DNA for the CDR3: TGCGCCGCAGAGACTAGCGAGAACACCGGGGAGCTGTTTTTT. Residues: CAAETSENTGELFF.

There are many counts of this clonotype. The gene calls are TRBV11-2 and TRBJ2-1, with 8 bases identical to TRBD2. The CDR3 loop spans 15 amino acids. Trimming at V came to 3 bases and at J to 5 bases, leaving 6 bases not matched to a gene. Germline loops: CDR1 SGHAT, CDR2 FQNNGV. CDR3 protein: CASSLAGGVHNEQFF. The CDR3 DNA reads TGTGCCAGCAGCTTGGCGGGAGGAGTACACAATGAGCAGTTCTTC.

This clonotype has a count of ten or more. The chain uses TRBV12-3 or TRBV12-4 and TRBJ1-1; TRBD1 matches at 9 bases. CDR3 length: 12 residues. Losses at the gene ends were 6 bases for V and 9 bases for J; bases not matched to a gene: 5. CDR3 coding DNA: TGTGCCAGCAGGGGACAGGGCGTAAAAGCTTTCTTT. It yields the protein CASRGQGVKAFF.

This chain links TRBV28 with TRBJ2-2; 9 bases line up with TRBD2. Trimming cost V 7 bases and J 5 bases; bases outside gene matches: 8. Germline V gives CDR1 MDHEN, CDR2 SYDVKM. This CDR3 is 15 amino acids long. CDR3 bases: TGTGCCAGCAAAAGAGGCGGGAGGGAGACCGGGGAGCTGTTTTTT. Its translation: CASKRGGRETGELFF.

V is TRBV7-9 and J is TRBJ2-1; 12 nucleotides align to TRBD2. Unmatched junction bases numbered 13, after V lost 4 bases and J lost 3 bases. From germline, CDR1 is SEHNR and CDR2 FQNEAQ (reference sequence). The CDR3 extends over 19 amino acids. The CDR3 region is CASSSLRLAGALNYNEQFF. The CDR3 DNA reads as TGTGCCAGCAGCTCCTTAAGACTAGCGGGAGCCCTAAACTACAATGAGCAGTTCTTC.

This chain uses TRBV27 with TRBJ2-2, with TRBD2 identical over 9 bases. The germline CDR1 and CDR2 sequences are MNHEY and SMNVEV (reference sequence). This CDR3 comprises 16 residues. V lost 6 bases to trimming and J lost 4 bases; unmatched junction nucleotides: 9. The CDR3 nucleotides read TGTGCCAGCAGCTTTGAGCGGGGGGTCCCCACCGGGGAGCTGTTTTTT. Translated: CASSFERGVPTGELFF.

This clonotype was detected ten times or more. The CDR3 sequence is CASSPARETQYF. In DNA form, the CDR3 reads TGTGCCAGCTCCCCTGCTAGAGAGACCCAGTACTTC. The chain is built from TRBV18 and TRBJ2-5; D remains unclear. The CDR3 runs 12 residues. Germline V gene data show CDR1 as KGHSH and CDR2 as LQKENI. The V and J ends lost 6 bases and 4 bases respectively, with 9 bases between them.

This clonotype showed up many times. In DNA form, the CDR3 reads TGTGCCATCAGTGCGGACAGGGCTAGAAATGAAAAACTGTTTTTT. As protein: CAISADRARNEKLFF. V and J are TRBV10-3 and TRBJ1-4; 8 bases are shared with TRBD1. V was pared by 4 bases and J by 5 bases, with 6 bases of the junction left unmatched. The CDR3 covers 15 residues. From germline, CDR1 is ENHRY and CDR2 SYGVKD.

This clonotype turned up a few times. This chain joins TRBV5-1 and TRBJ2-1; 14 bases are a match to TRBD2. The length of the CDR3 is 16 residues. Germline CDR1 is SGHRS and CDR2 is YFSETQ. After removal of 4 bases from V and 4 bases from J, the junction contained 4 bases not matched to a gene. This CDR3 reads CASSVGLAGAYNEQFF. In DNA, the CDR3 is TGCGCCAGCAGCGTGGGACTAGCGGGAGCTTACAATGAGCAGTTCTTC.

This clonotype was counted ten times or more. The chain joins TRBV12-5 to TRBJ2-5; no clear D. Germline-derived CDR1 and CDR2 are LGHNT and FRNRAP. V dropped 7 bases and J dropped 7 bases, with 13 bases sitting between them. This CDR3 has 12 amino acids. This CDR3 is CASARGLGTQYF. As DNA, the CDR3 is TGTGCTAGTGCTCGCGGCCTCGGGACCCAGTACTTC.

This clonotype came up many times. The V call is TRBV9, the J call TRBJ1-5, with no clear D. Germline-derived CDR1 and CDR2 are SGDLS and YYNGEE. This CDR3 spans 16 amino acids. V was clipped by 0 bases and J by 6 bases, with 16 bases between them. The CDR3 is CASSVAVDDTGQPQHF. The CDR3 DNA follows: TGTGCCAGCAGCGTAGCGGTAGACGACACGGGTCAGCCCCAGCATTTT.

The chain carries TRBV18 and TRBJ2-3; 11 nucleotides match TRBD2. Germline V lookup: CDR1 KGHSH, CDR2 LQKENI. Trimming took 0 bases from V and 5 from J; bases not matched to a gene: 16. CDR3 size: 20 residues. In nucleotides, the CDR3 is TGTGCCAGCTCACCACCCCCAGGGCTGAAGCTAGCGGGAGGCCGAGATACGCAGTATTTT. This encodes CASSPPPGLKLAGGRDTQYF.

The sample holds many counts of this clonotype. CDR3 protein: CASSEDTQYF. The DNA of the CDR3 is TGTGCCAGCAGTGAGGATACGCAGTATTTT. The rearrangement uses TRBV2 and TRBJ2-3, with D unresolved. The CDR3 runs 10 residues. CDR1 is SNHLY and CDR2 is FYNNEI in the germline V gene. The V end lost 3 bases, the J end lost 6 bases, and 1 base lay between the germline ends.

The V call is TRBV7-9, the J call TRBJ2-1, with 10 nucleotides matching TRBD2. Germline V CDR1 and CDR2: SEHNR, FQNEAQ (reference sequence). Losses at the gene ends were 4 bases for V and 0 bases for J; bases not matched to a gene: 12. This CDR3 is 19 amino acids long. The CDR3 DNA follows: TGTGCCAGCAGCTCAACGGTAGCGGGAGGCCAAAGCTCCTACAATGAGCAGTTCTTC. This encodes CASSSTVAGGQSSYNEQFF.

The genes are TRBV19 and TRBJ1-2; the D gene is possibly TRBD1 (6 bases). Germline CDR1 and CDR2: LNHDA and SQIVND (reference sequence). V dropped 1 base and J dropped 7 bases, with 22 bases sitting between them. This CDR3 region has 17 residues. CDR3 sequence (DNA): TGTGCCAGTAGTATAGGAGGGGGTATCGGCGCCATTCGTGGCTACACCTTC. This sequence encodes CASSIGGGIGAIRGYTF. The full variable domain, with the rest looked up from reference TRBV19 and TRBJ1-2, is DGGITQSPKYLFRKEGQNVTLSCEQNLNHDAMYWYRQDPGQGLRLIYYSQIVNDFQKGDIAEGYSVSREKKESFPLTVTSAQKNPTAFYLCASSIGGGIGAIRGYTFGSGTRLTVV.

The sample holds many counts of this clonotype. The chain joins TRBV6-5 to TRBJ2-5; D not resolved. The CDR3 contains 13 residues. Trimming pared 0 bases from V and 5 bases from J, leaving 7 bases between. Germline CDR1 and CDR2: MNHEY and SVGAGI. Here the CDR3 DNA reads TGTGCCAGCAGTTACTCTTGGCCTGAGACCCAGTACTTC. Residues: CASSYSWPETQYF.

The table lists this clonotype with a few counts. The CDR3 DNA is TGCAGTGCTAGAGATACTGCCCAGGAAAGCATGAACACTGAAGCTTTCTTT. It yields the protein CSARDTAQESMNTEAFF. This sequence joins TRBV20-1 and TRBJ1-1, with no clear D. Germline CDR1 and CDR2: DFQATT and SNEGSKA (reference sequence). V was trimmed by 0 bases and J by 0 bases, leaving 17 bases between them. This CDR3 comprises 17 residues.

In its sample, this clonotype was seen many times. The V and J genes are TRBV27 and TRBJ1-1, with unresolved D. With 6 bases removed from V and 4 bases from J, the gap between germline ends came to 12 bases. CDR1 is MNHEY, CDR2 SMNVEV, per germline (reference sequence). The CDR3 extends over 13 amino acids. The DNA for the CDR3 is TGTGCCAGCAGGATAGGAGGGAGCACTGAAGCTTTCTTT. It codes for CASRIGGSTEAFF.

This clonotype has more than one count but fewer than ten. The V and J genes are TRBV20-1 and TRBJ1-3, with a weak D call TRBD1 (6 bases). Germline CDR1 is DFQATT and CDR2 is SNEGSKA (reference sequence). The CDR3 length is 17 residues. The V gene lost 1 base and the J gene lost 4 bases, with 20 bases spanning the gap. DNA for the CDR3: TGCAGTGCTAGAGTCTCGCCCGAAAGGACAGCCGGAAACACCATATATTTT. Translated: CSARVSPERTAGNTIYF.

This clonotype was picked up many times. V gene TRBV7-8 combines with J gene TRBJ2-1; 11 bases match TRBD2. The CDR3 consists of 17 residues. Trimming removed 6 bases from V and 5 bases from J; junction bases left unmatched: 12. CDR1 and CDR2 (germline): SGHVS, FQNEAQ. The CDR3 DNA reads TGTGCCAGCAGTTCCACCTGGACTAGCGGGCCAGACAATGAGCAGTTCTTC. Its protein is CASSSTWTSGPDNEQFF.

This clonotype was observed at least ten times. The V and J genes are TRBV3-1 and TRBJ1-6; the D is unclear. V lost 4 bases to trimming and J lost 4 bases, with 11 bases between them. CDR3 length: 15 residues. The germline V gene encodes CDR1 LGHDT and CDR2 YNNKEL (reference sequence). CDR3 in DNA: TGTGCCAGCAGCCCGCGAACGAGATATAATTCACCCCTCCACTTT. As protein: CASSPRTRYNSPLHF.

This clonotype was picked up many times. The V and J genes are TRBV4-1 and TRBJ1-2; maybe TRBD1 (6 bases). This CDR3 comprises 14 residues. The V and J ends lost 1 base and 4 bases respectively, with 10 bases between them. The germline V gene encodes CDR1 MGHRA and CDR2 YSYEKL. CDR3 sequence reads: CASSQAGDGYGYTF. The CDR3 DNA sequence: TGCGCCAGCAGCCAAGCAGGGGATGGCTATGGCTACACCTTC.

This clonotype was detected a few times. V usage is TRBV18 and J usage is TRBJ2-5; 10 bases are a match to TRBD1. CDR1 and CDR2 from the germline V gene are KGHSH and LQKENI. The CDR3 totals 16 residues. Trimming at V came to 3 bases and at J to 5 bases, leaving 9 bases not matched to a gene. In nucleotides, the CDR3 is TGTGCCAGCTCACCCCCGACAGGGGGCAGGTGGGAGACCCAGTACTTC. Its protein is CASSPPTGGRWETQYF.

A word on this clonotype: Just one base apart from a much larger clone, this may be a read error. V and J are TRBV6-5 and TRBJ2-6; D is undetermined. Trimming removed 0 bases from V and 0 bases from J, with 3 bases in between. This CDR3 has 15 residues. Germline V gene sequence: CDR1 MNHEY, CDR2 SVGAGI. The CDR3 DNA reads as TGTGCCAGCAGTTACTCCGACTCTGGGGCCAACGTCCTGACTTTC. This gives the protein CASSYSDSGANVLTF.

The CDR3 spells CATSRDGKRTGGAFGELFF. CDR3 sequence (DNA): TGTGCCACCAGCAGAGATGGGAAAAGGACAGGGGGCGCGTTCGGGGAGCTGTTTTTT. This chain links TRBV15 with TRBJ2-2; TRBD1 matches 11 bases. The germline V gene has CDR1 LNHNV and CDR2 YYDKDF (reference sequence). The CDR3 totals 19 residues. J was trimmed by 7 bases and V by 0 bases; bases with no gene match: 13.

Turning to this clonotype: The CDR3 does not end in the conserved phenylalanine or tryptophan, so this is likely a read error. The chain uses TRBV27 and TRBJ2-7; 9 bases agree with TRBD1. Germline loops: CDR1 MNHEY, CDR2 SMNVEV (reference sequence). Trimming cost V 4 bases and J 4 bases; bases outside gene matches: 8. CDR3 length equals 15 residues. The CDR3 loop is CASSSPGQGDYEQYL. The CDR3 nucleotides read TGTGCCAGCAGTTCTCCGGGACAGGGAGATTACGAGCAGTACCTC.

This clonotype was seen only a few times. The V gene is TRBV10-3, the J gene TRBJ1-5; D is perhaps TRBD1 (6 bases). Germline V gene data show CDR1 as ENHRY and CDR2 as SYGVKD. The CDR3 runs to 15 residues. Trimming took 4 bases from V and 0 from J, leaving 10 bases between them. In DNA, the CDR3 is TGTGCCATCAGTGGCGCAGGGGATAGCAATCAGCCCCAGCATTTT. Its protein product is CAISGAGDSNQPQHF.

This clonotype was found a few times. The chain uses TRBV20-1 and TRBJ2-2, with a tentative D call TRBD2 (6 bases). The germline gives CDR1 DFQATT, CDR2 SNEGSKA (reference sequence). The germline V and J ends were trimmed by 1 base and 4 bases, with 13 bases remaining between them. The CDR3 totals 15 residues. The CDR3 loop is CSARGSGSRTGELFF. The CDR3 nucleotides read TGCAGTGCTAGAGGGTCCGGGAGCCGCACCGGGGAGCTGTTTTTT.